The sample holds many counts of the clone carrying this T cell receptor beta chain. This entry belongs to a study of CD8 T cells in ankylosing spondylitis. Each CDR3 protein gets one entry after TCRdb re-called the 5' RACE reads with MiXCR. The data show approximately 190,000 distinct CDR3 sequences, 13% seen once. Sequenced material: blood, either unsorted or a sorted T cell fraction (not recorded which). This receptor was identified in a female donor with ankylosing spondylitis or in good health (not recorded which).

The CDR3 DNA reads TGTGCCAGCTCGGGACTAGATGACACCGGGGAGCTGTTTTTT. Translation: CASSGLDDTGELFF. This chain joins TRBV12-3 or TRBV12-4 and TRBJ2-2; 8 bases are a match to TRBD2. CDR3 length: 14 residues. V lost 8 bases to trimming and J lost 3 bases; unmatched junction nucleotides: 5.